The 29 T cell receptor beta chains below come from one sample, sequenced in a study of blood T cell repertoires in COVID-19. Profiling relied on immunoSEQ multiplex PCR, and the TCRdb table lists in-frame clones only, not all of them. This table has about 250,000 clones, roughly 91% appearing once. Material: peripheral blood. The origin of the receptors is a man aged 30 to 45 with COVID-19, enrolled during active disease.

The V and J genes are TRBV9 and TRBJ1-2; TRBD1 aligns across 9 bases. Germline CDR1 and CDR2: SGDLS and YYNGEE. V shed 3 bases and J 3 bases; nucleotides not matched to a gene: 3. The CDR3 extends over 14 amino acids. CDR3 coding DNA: TGTGCCAGCAGCGCGACAGGGGGGGACTATGGCTACACCTTC. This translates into CASSATGGDYGYTF.

In nucleotides, the CDR3 is TGTGCCAGCAGTTCCCAACAAAGCACTGAAGCTTTCTTT. Protein sequence: CASSSQQSTEAFF. The rearrangement joins TRBV27 to TRBJ1-1; D not certain. Germline assignment: CDR1 MNHEY and CDR2 SMNVEV (reference sequence). There are 13 residues in the CDR3. Trimming stripped 4 bases from V and 4 bases from J, with 10 bases between.

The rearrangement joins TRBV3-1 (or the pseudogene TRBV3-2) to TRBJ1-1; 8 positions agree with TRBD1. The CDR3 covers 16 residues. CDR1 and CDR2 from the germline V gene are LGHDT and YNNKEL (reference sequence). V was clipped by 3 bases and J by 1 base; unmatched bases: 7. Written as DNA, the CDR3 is TGTGCCAGCAGCCAGTTCCCCGGGACAGGGAACACTGAAGCTTTCTTT. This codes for CASSQFPGTGNTEAFF.

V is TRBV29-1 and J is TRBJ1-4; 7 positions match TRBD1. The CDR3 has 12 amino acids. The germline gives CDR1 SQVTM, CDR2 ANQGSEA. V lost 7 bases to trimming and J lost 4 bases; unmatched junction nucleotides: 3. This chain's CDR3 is CSGGQSNEKLFF. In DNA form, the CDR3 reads TGCAGCGGGGGACAGAGTAATGAAAAACTGTTTTTT. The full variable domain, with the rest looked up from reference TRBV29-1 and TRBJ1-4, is SAVISQKPSRDICQRGTSLTIQCQVDSQVTMMFWYRQQPGQSLTLIATANQGSEATYESGFVIDKFPISRPNLTFSTLTVSNMSPEDSSIYLCSGGQSNEKLFFGSGTQLSVL.

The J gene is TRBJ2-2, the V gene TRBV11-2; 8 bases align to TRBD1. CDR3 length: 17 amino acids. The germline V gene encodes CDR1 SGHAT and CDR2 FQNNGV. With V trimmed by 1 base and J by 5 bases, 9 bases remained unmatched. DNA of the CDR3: TGTGCCAGCAGCTTAGTCCTCGGACAGGGCGAAACCGGGGAGCTGTTTTTT. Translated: CASSLVLGQGETGELFF.

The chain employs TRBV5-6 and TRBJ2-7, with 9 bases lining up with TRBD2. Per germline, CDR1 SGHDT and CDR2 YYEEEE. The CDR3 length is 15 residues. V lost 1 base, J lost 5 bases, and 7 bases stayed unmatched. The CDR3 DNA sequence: TGTGCCAGCAGCTTGTGGGCGGGGGGGCCCGACGAGCAGTACTTC. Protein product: CASSLWAGGPDEQYF.

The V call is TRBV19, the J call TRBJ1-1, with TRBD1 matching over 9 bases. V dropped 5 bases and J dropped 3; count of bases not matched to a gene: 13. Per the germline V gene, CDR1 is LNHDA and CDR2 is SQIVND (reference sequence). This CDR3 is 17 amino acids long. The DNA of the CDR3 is TGTGCCAGTAGTGGGGCACAGGGGGCATTGTGGTACACTGAAGCTTTCTTT. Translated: CASSGAQGALWYTEAFF.

CDR3 bases: TGTGCCAGCAGCTTCGCAGGGGAAAAACTGTTTTTT. Protein product: CASSFAGEKLFF. V is TRBV5-4 and J is TRBJ1-4; perhaps TRBD1 as D (5 bases). The CDR3 sequence is 12 residues long. With 2 bases removed from V and 8 bases from J, the gap between germline ends came to 7 bases. Germline V CDR1 and CDR2: SGHNT, YYREEE (reference sequence).

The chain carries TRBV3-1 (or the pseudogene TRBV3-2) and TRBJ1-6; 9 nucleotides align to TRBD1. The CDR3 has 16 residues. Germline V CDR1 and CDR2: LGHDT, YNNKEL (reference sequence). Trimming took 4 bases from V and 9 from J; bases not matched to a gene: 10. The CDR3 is CASSPETGGVGSPLHF. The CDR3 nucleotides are TGTGCCAGCAGCCCTGAAACAGGGGGCGTTGGTTCACCCCTCCACTTT.

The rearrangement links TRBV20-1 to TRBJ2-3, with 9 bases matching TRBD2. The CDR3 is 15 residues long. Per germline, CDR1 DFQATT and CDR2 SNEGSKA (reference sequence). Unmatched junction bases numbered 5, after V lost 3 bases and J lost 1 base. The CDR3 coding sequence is TGCAGTGCTAGTTGGGCTAGCGGGGGCACAGATACGCAGTATTTT. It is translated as CSASWASGGTDTQYF.

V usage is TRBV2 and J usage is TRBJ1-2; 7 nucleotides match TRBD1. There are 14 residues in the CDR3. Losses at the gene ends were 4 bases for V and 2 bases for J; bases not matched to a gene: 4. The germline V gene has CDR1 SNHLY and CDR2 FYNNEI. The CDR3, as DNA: TGTGCCAGCAGTGTCCGACAGGGAAACTATGGCTACACCTTC. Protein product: CASSVRQGNYGYTF.

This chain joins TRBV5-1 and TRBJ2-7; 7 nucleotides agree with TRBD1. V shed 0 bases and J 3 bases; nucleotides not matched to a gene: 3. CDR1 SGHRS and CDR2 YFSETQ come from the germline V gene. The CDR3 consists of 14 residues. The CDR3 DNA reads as TGCGCCAGCAGCTTGGGACAGGGACACTACGAGCAGTACTTC. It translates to CASSLGQGHYEQYF.

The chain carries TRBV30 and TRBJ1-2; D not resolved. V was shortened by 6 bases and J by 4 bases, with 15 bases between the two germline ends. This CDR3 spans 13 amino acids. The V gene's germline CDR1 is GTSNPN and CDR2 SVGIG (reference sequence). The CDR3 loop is CACDRGSVYGYTF. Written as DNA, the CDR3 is TGTGCCTGCGATCGAGGGTCCGTCTATGGCTACACCTTC.

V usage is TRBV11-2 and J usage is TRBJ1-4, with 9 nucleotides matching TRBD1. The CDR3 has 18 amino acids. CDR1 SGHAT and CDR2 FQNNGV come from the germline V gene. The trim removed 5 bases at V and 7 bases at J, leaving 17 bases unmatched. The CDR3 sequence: CASSRTYYGQGLSEKLFF. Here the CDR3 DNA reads TGTGCCAGCAGCCGAACTTACTACGGACAGGGGTTGAGTGAAAAACTGTTTTTT.

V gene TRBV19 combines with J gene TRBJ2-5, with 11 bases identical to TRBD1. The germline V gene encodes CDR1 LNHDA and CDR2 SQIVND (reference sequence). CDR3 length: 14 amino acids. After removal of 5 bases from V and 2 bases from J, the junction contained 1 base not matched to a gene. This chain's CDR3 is CASSGTGGQETQYF. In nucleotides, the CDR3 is TGTGCCAGTAGTGGGACAGGGGGACAAGAGACCCAGTACTTC.

CDR3 coding DNA: TGTGCTAGTGGGGACAGGGATTTGGTTCAGCCCCAGCATTTT. Its protein product is CASGDRDLVQPQHF. The V call is TRBV12-5, the J call TRBJ1-5; 8 positions agree with TRBD1. This CDR3 region has 14 residues. V was clipped by 6 bases and J by 6 bases; unmatched bases: 7. CDR1 is LGHNT and CDR2 is FRNRAP in the germline V gene.

The CDR3 coding sequence is TGTGCCAGCAGCAAAGCGTTTACGGGGGGGTACGAGCAGTACTTC. Translating it yields CASSKAFTGGYEQYF. The chain uses TRBV21-1 and TRBJ2-7; TRBD2, as called in the table, went unchecked against the DNA. TRBV21-1 counts as a pseudogene. The CDR3 totals 15 residues.

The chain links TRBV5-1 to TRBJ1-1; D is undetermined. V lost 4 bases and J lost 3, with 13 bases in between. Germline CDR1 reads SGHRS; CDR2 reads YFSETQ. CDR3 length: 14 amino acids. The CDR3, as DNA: TGCGCCAGCAGCGTGCGGAGGTCCGACACTGAAGCTTTCTTT. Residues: CASSVRRSDTEAFF.

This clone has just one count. The CDR3 here is CASSDSFRGDTGELFF. The CDR3 DNA reads TGTGCCAGCAGTGACTCGTTCAGGGGGGACACCGGGGAGCTGTTTTTT. The genes are TRBV6-4 and TRBJ2-2, with a weak D call TRBD1 (7 bases). The V gene's germline CDR1 is MRHNA and CDR2 SNTAGT. There are 16 residues in the CDR3. The V gene lost 0 bases and the J gene lost 3 bases, with 11 bases spanning the gap.

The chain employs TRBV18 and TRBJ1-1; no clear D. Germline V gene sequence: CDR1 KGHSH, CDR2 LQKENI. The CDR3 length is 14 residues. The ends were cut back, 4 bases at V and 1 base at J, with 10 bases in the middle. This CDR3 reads CASSLGGSNTEAFF. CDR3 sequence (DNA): TGTGCCAGCTCACTTGGCGGATCGAACACTGAAGCTTTCTTT.

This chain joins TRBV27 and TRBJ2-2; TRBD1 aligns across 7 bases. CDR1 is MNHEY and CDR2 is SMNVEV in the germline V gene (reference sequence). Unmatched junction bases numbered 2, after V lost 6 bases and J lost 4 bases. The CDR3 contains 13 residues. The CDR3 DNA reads TGTGCCAGCAGGACAGGGCCCACCGGGGAGCTGTTTTTT. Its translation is CASRTGPTGELFF.

In DNA, the CDR3 is TGTGCCAGCAGCTTAACGGTTTCAGGCGAGCAGTACTTC. Its translation is CASSLTVSGEQYF. V is TRBV7-3 and J is TRBJ2-7; D uncertain. In germline, CDR1 is SGHTA, CDR2 FQGTGA. V gave up 0 bases and J gave up 6 bases, with 9 bases separating them. CDR3 length: 13 residues. Drawing the rest from reference TRBV7-3 and TRBJ2-7, the complete variable domain is GAGVSQTPSNKVTEKGKYVELRCDPISGHTALYWYRQSLGQGPEFLIYFQGTGAADDSGLPNDRFFAVRPEGSVSTLKIQRTERGDSAVYLCASSLTVSGEQYFGPGTRLTVT.

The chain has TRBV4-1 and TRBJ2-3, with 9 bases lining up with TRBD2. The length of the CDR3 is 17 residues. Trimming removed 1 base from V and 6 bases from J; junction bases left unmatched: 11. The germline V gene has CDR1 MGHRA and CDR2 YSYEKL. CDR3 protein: CASSQVFRRGGGDTQYF. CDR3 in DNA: TGCGCCAGCAGCCAAGTCTTTCGGCGGGGGGGCGGGGATACGCAGTATTTT.

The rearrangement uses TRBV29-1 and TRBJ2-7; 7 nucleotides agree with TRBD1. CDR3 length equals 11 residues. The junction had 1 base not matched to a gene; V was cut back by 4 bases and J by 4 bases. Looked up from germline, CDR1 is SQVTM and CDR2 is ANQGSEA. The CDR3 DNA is TGCAGCGTTGGGGACAGATACGAGCAGTACTTC. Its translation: CSVGDRYEQYF.

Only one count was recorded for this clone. The CDR3 loop is CASSPDWEGFGYTF. The DNA of the CDR3 is TGTGCCAGCAGCCCTGACTGGGAGGGATTTGGCTACACCTTC. The J gene is TRBJ1-2, the V gene TRBV4-2; D not certain. Germline assignment: CDR1 LGHNA and CDR2 YNFKEQ. V was pared by 4 bases and J by 7 bases, with 16 bases between. The CDR3 contains 14 residues.

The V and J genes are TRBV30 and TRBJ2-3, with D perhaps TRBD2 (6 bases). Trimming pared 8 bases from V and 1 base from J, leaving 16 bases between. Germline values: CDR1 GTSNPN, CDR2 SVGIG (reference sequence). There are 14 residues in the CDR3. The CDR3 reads CAGAIRRGTDTQYF. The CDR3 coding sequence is TGTGCCGGAGCCATCAGGAGGGGCACAGATACGCAGTATTTT.

DNA of the CDR3: TGTGCCTGGAGCACAGGGGGCGCTAGTGGCTACACCTTC. This encodes CAWSTGGASGYTF. The chain combines TRBV30 with TRBJ1-2; 9 nucleotides match TRBD1. Losses at the gene ends were 3 bases for V and 7 bases for J; bases not matched to a gene: 6. CDR1 and CDR2 (germline): GTSNPN, SVGIG (reference sequence). The CDR3 contains 13 residues.

Here the CDR3 reads CASSFGTPEAFF. The CDR3, as DNA: TGTGCCAGCAGTTTCGGTACTCCTGAAGCTTTCTTT. This chain connects TRBV12-3 or TRBV12-4 to TRBJ1-1; D gene ambiguous. The CDR3 sequence is 12 residues long. The V end was cut by 3 bases, the J end by 6 bases, with 8 bases between.

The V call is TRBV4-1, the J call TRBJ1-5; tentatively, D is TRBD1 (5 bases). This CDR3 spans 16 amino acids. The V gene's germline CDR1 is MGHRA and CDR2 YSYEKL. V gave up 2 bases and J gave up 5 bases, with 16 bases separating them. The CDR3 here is CASSQKGRGRDQPQHF. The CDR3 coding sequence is TGCGCCAGCAGCCAAAAGGGGCGGGGTCGGGATCAGCCCCAGCATTTT.